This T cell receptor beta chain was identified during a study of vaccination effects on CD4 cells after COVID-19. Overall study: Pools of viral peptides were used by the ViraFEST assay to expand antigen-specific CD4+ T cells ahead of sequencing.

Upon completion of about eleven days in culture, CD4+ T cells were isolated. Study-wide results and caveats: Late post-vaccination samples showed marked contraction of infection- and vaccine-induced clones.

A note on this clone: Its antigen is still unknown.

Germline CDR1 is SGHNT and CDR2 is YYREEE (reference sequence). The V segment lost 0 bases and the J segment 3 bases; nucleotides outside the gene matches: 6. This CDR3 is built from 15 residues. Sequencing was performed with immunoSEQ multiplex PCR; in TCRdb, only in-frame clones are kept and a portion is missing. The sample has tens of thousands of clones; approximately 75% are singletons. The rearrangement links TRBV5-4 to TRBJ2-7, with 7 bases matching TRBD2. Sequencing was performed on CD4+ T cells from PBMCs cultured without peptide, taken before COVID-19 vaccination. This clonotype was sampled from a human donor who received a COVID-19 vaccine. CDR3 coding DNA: TGTGCCAGCAGCTTGGGGGGGACGGGAGGCTACGAGCAGTACTTC. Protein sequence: CASSLGGTGGYEQYF.